The 32 T cell receptor beta chains below were found in one sample sequenced in a study of cytomegalovirus exposure and HLA in healthy donors. 13 Jbeta primers and 60 Vbeta primers were used for the PCR. Clones were read by immunoSEQ multiplex PCR, and TCRdb kept only the in-frame ones, dropping some. The repertoire holds about 160,000 clones, 75% to 85% seen once, with 13% in the top ten. Sequences were obtained from PBMCs. The origin of the receptors is a woman between 50 and 59 years old in good health and CMV-seronegative.

J is TRBJ2-1 and V is TRBV23-1, with D possibly matching TRBD1 (6 bases). TRBV23-1 is reported as an ORF; its role is uncertain. The CDR3 spans 17 residues. Trimming took 2 bases from V and 0 from J, leaving 14 bases between them. The CDR3 is CASSQGGPSSSYNEQFF. CDR3 coding DNA: TGCGCCAGCAGTCAAGGGGGCCCCTCGAGCTCCTACAATGAGCAGTTCTTC.

This clone was seen a handful of times. The J gene is TRBJ1-1, the V gene TRBV18; D is ambiguous. Germline assignment: CDR1 KGHSH and CDR2 LQKENI. This CDR3 spans 14 amino acids. V was cut by 3 bases and J by 1 base, with 9 bases left in between. The CDR3 region has the DNA TGTGCCAGCTCACCGTCCAACAAGAACACTGAAGCTTTCTTT. Amino acids: CASSPSNKNTEAFF.

The chain is built from TRBV5-4 and TRBJ2-5, with D uncertain. The J call could be wrong; TRBJ2-7 is a better fit for the DNA end. The CDR3 extends over 13 amino acids. CDR1 is SGHNT, CDR2 YYREEE, per germline (reference sequence). The CDR3 protein is CASSLGGLGEQYF. The CDR3 bases are TGTGCCAGCAGCTTGGGTGGGCTGGGCGAGCAGTACTTC.

This chain joins TRBV9 and TRBJ2-2; the D gene is possibly TRBD1 (6 bases). Germline V gives CDR1 SGDLS, CDR2 YYNGEE. The CDR3 has 14 residues. Trimming shortened V by 3 bases and J by 6 bases, and 12 bases separated the two germline ends. The CDR3, as DNA: TGTGCCAGCAGCGCCCCGACAGGCCCCGGGGAGCTGTTTTTT. Residues: CASSAPTGPGELFF.

This clone appeared a single time. This chain joins TRBV7-2 and TRBJ1-5; 7 bases map to TRBD1. In germline, CDR1 is SGHTA, CDR2 FQGNSA. The CDR3 has 14 amino acids. V shed 4 bases, J shed 7 bases, and the junction held 7 bases outside the gene matches. The CDR3, as DNA: TGTGCCAGCAGCTCCGACAGGGCCGGGCAGCCCCAGCATTTT. Amino acid sequence: CASSSDRAGQPQHF.

The chain uses TRBV7-2 and TRBJ1-1; 9 bases are a match to TRBD1. The CDR3 sequence is 16 residues long. With V trimmed by 5 bases and J by 1 base, 8 bases remained unmatched. In germline, CDR1 is SGHTA, CDR2 FQGNSA. The CDR3 region is CASSPRQGGTNTEAFF. For the CDR3, the DNA is TGTGCCAGCAGCCCCAGACAGGGGGGGACGAACACTGAAGCTTTCTTT. Full variable domain (missing parts from reference TRBV7-2 and TRBJ1-1): GAGVSQSPSNKVTEKGKDVELRCDPISGHTALYWYRQSLGQGLEFLIYFQGNSAPDKSGLPSDRFSAERTGGSVSTLTIQRTQQEDSAVYLCASSPRQGGTNTEAFFGQGTRLTVV.

In its sample, this clone was seen once. V is TRBV25-1 and J is TRBJ2-7; 13 bases fit TRBD2. The CDR3 covers 14 residues. Germline V lookup: CDR1 MGHDK, CDR2 SYGVNS. V was clipped by 3 bases and J by 4 bases; unmatched bases: 0. The CDR3 region has the DNA TGTGCCAGCAGTGAGACTAGCGGGAGGTACGAGCAGTACTTC. The encoded protein is CASSETSGRYEQYF.

This chain joins TRBV5-1 and TRBJ2-1; 7 nucleotides match TRBD2. The CDR3 is 15 residues long. V dropped 2 bases and J dropped 2; count of bases not matched to a gene: 4. Germline V gives CDR1 SGHRS, CDR2 YFSETQ. The CDR3 DNA is TGCGCCAGCAGCTTAGAGGCGGGGGCCTACAATGAGCAGTTCTTC. The encoded protein is CASSLEAGAYNEQFF. Full variable domain (outside the CDR3, taken from reference TRBV5-1 and TRBJ2-1): KAGVTQTPRYLIKTRGQQVTLSCSPISGHRSVSWYQQTPGQGLQFLFEYFSETQRNKGNFPGRFSGRQFSNSRSEMNVSTLELGDSALYLCASSLEAGAYNEQFFGPGTRLTVL.

The chain links TRBV4-1 to TRBJ2-5; 13 bases match TRBD2. Unmatched junction bases numbered 4, after V lost 0 bases and J lost 3 bases. The CDR3 is 17 amino acids. CDR1 and CDR2 from the germline V gene are MGHRA and YSYEKL. CDR3 residues: CASSQDGTSGVKETQYF. The CDR3 DNA reads as TGCGCCAGCAGCCAAGATGGGACTAGCGGGGTTAAAGAGACCCAGTACTTC.

J is TRBJ1-2 and V is TRBV25-1; D gene uncertain. The V gene's germline CDR1 is MGHDK and CDR2 SYGVNS. This CDR3 is 12 amino acids long. The germline V and J ends were trimmed by 5 bases and 4 bases, with 8 bases remaining between them. The CDR3 DNA is TGTGCCAGCAGTATGGCAGGCTATGGCTACACCTTC. This sequence encodes CASSMAGYGYTF.

In its sample, this clone was seen a few times. The chain has TRBV18 and TRBJ2-1; a possible D gene is TRBD2 (5 bases). The CDR3 runs to 16 residues. Germline lookup yields CDR1 KGHSH and CDR2 LQKENI. V gave up 0 bases and J gave up 1 base, with 10 bases separating them. CDR3 protein: CASSPPTRQSYNEQFF. CDR3 DNA: TGTGCCAGCTCACCACCCACTAGACAATCCTACAATGAGCAGTTCTTC.

This rearrangement joins TRBV18 to TRBJ2-1, with TRBD2 matching over 12 bases. J gave up 5 bases and V 2 bases, and 1 base lay outside the gene matches. CDR3 length equals 15 residues. CDR1 and CDR2 (germline): KGHSH, LQKENI. CDR3 region: CASSPRTSGNNEQFF. CDR3 DNA sequence: TGTGCCAGCTCACCAAGGACTAGCGGGAACAATGAGCAGTTCTTC.

In this sample, this clone turned up a few times. V gene TRBV6-6 combines with J gene TRBJ2-7, with D tentatively TRBD1 (5 bases). V lost 0 bases to trimming and J lost 0 bases, with 6 bases between them. Per the germline V gene, CDR1 is MNHNY and CDR2 is SVGAGI (reference sequence). This CDR3 has 14 residues. CDR3 sequence (DNA): TGTGCCAGCAGTTACTCTGGGGCCTCCTACGAGCAGTACTTC. Residues: CASSYSGASYEQYF.

The chain employs TRBV30 and TRBJ2-5; TRBD2 agrees at 11 bases. Trimming cost V 1 base and J 2 bases; bases outside gene matches: 0. CDR1 and CDR2 from the germline V gene are GTSNPN and SVGIG (reference sequence). CDR3 size: 14 residues. CDR3 nucleotides: TGTGCCTGGAGTGGGACTAGCGGGCAAGAGACCCAGTACTTC. It encodes CAWSGTSGQETQYF.

The chain uses TRBV11-3 and TRBJ2-3; TRBD1 agrees at 9 bases. The V segment lost 4 bases and the J segment 11 bases; nucleotides outside the gene matches: 13. CDR3 length: 15 residues. Germline V CDR1 and CDR2: SGHNT, YENEEA. Here the CDR3 reads CASSSGTGTGGKQYF. The DNA of the CDR3 is TGTGCCAGCAGCTCCGGGACAGGGACTGGGGGGAAGCAGTATTTT.

CDR3 coding DNA: TGTGCCAGCAGCTTTACAGGGGGTTACGAGCAGTACTTC. It yields the protein CASSFTGGYEQYF. The chain links TRBV5-8 to TRBJ2-7; 8 positions match TRBD1. This CDR3 region has 13 residues. V was pared by 2 bases and J by 4 bases, with 2 bases of the junction left unmatched. Germline-derived CDR1 and CDR2 are SGHTS and YDEGEE. Supplemented by reference TRBV5-8 and TRBJ2-7, the full variable domain reads EAGVTQSPTHLIKTRGQQATLRCSPISGHTSVYWYQQALGLGLQFLLWYDEGEERNRGNFPPRFSGRQFPNYSSELNVNALELEDSALYLCASSFTGGYEQYFGPGTRLTVT.

This clone was found once. This rearrangement joins TRBV14 to TRBJ2-1; D is unresolved. Germline lookup yields CDR1 SGHDN and CDR2 FVKESK. The CDR3 contains 15 residues. The V end was cut by 1 base, the J end by 0 bases, with 7 bases between. CDR3 in amino acids: CASSQGHTSYNEQFF. DNA of the CDR3: TGTGCCAGCAGCCAAGGGCACACCTCCTACAATGAGCAGTTCTTC.

This sequence joins TRBV19 and TRBJ1-4, with D unresolved. V was pared by 5 bases and J by 11 bases, with 12 bases between. The CDR3 contains 12 residues. CDR1 is LNHDA, CDR2 SQIVND, per germline (reference sequence). CDR3 residues: CASSEVTAKLFF. The DNA for the CDR3 is TGTGCCAGTAGTGAGGTCACCGCGAAACTGTTTTTT.

The chain recombines TRBV2 with TRBJ1-5, with D uncertain. V was pared by 0 bases and J by 0 bases, with 6 bases between. Germline V gene data show CDR1 as SNHLY and CDR2 as FYNNEI. This CDR3 spans 15 amino acids. In DNA, the CDR3 is TGTGCCAGCAGTGAAGCCCCCGGTAGCAATCAGCCCCAGCATTTT. It translates to CASSEAPGSNQPQHF.

The V and J genes are TRBV7-6 and TRBJ2-2; a possible D gene is TRBD1 (6 bases). The CDR3 covers 14 residues. V was clipped by 6 bases and J by 4 bases, with 12 bases between them. Germline CDR1 is SGHVS and CDR2 is FNYEAQ. CDR3 residues: CASRSGQFTGELFF. The CDR3 bases are TGTGCCAGCAGATCCGGACAGTTCACCGGGGAGCTGTTTTTT. Filled out from reference TRBV7-6 and TRBJ2-2, the complete variable domain reads GAGVSQSPRYKVTKRGQDVALRCDPISGHVSLYWYRQALGQGPEFLTYFNYEAQQDKSGLPNDRFSAERPEGSISTLTIQRTEQRDSAMYRCASRSGQFTGELFFGEGSRLTVL.

The chain joins TRBV4-3 to TRBJ2-3; TRBD2 might be the D (7 bases). The germline V and J ends were trimmed by 1 base and 5 bases, with 13 bases remaining between them. Germline loops: CDR1 LGHNA, CDR2 YSLEER. The CDR3 length is 15 residues. The CDR3 sequence is CASSQAGGFGDTQYF. In nucleotides, the CDR3 is TGCGCCAGCAGCCAAGCGGGGGGCTTTGGAGATACGCAGTATTTT.

The rearrangement links TRBV10-3 to TRBJ2-5, with TRBD2 matching 7 bases. Trimming took 4 bases from V and 1 from J; bases not matched to a gene: 6. CDR3 length: 15 amino acids. Germline V gives CDR1 ENHRY, CDR2 SYGVKD. The CDR3 protein is CAISASLAAQETQYF. In nucleotides, the CDR3 is TGTGCCATCAGTGCCTCCCTAGCGGCCCAAGAGACCCAGTACTTC.

V and J are TRBV5-6 and TRBJ2-3, with D possibly TRBD1 on 6 matching bases. The CDR3 contains 18 residues. Germline V lookup: CDR1 SGHDT, CDR2 YYEEEE. Deletions cut 2 bases from V and 6 bases from J, with 25 bases between. The chain's CDR3 is CASSFYYRENGEGDTQYF. Written as DNA, the CDR3 is TGTGCCAGCAGCTTTTATTACAGGGAAAACGGTGAGGGGGATACGCAGTATTTT. Full variable domain (remainder filled in from reference TRBV5-6 and TRBJ2-3): DAGVTQSPTHLIKTRGQQVTLRCSPKSGHDTVSWYQQALGQGPQFIFQYYEEEERQRGNFPDRFSGHQFPNYSSELNVNALLLGDSALYLCASSFYYRENGEGDTQYFGPGTRLTVL.

This clone was seen once. J is TRBJ2-7 and V is TRBV12-5; weak D call: TRBD1 (6 bases). The CDR3 contains 14 residues. V lost 4 bases, J lost 5 bases, and 15 bases lay in between. Germline CDR1 is LGHNT and CDR2 is FRNRAP. The CDR3 DNA reads as TGTGCTAGTGGTTCCTACTACAGGGCCAACGAGCAGTACTTC. Its translation: CASGSYYRANEQYF.

This chain connects TRBV6-5 to TRBJ1-2; a weak D match, TRBD1 (6 bases). The CDR3 consists of 13 residues. Deletions cut 6 bases from V and 6 bases from J, with 14 bases between. Germline CDR1 MNHEY, CDR2 SVGAGI. CDR3 region: CASSRRGSDGYTF. The CDR3 DNA sequence: TGTGCCAGCAGCCGTAGGGGGTCCGATGGCTACACCTTC.

The rearrangement uses TRBV27 and TRBJ1-2, with TRBD1 identical over 7 bases. Per germline, CDR1 MNHEY and CDR2 SMNVEV (reference sequence). With 3 bases clipped from V and 4 bases from J, the junction kept 2 bases outside the gene matches. The CDR3 is 13 amino acids. CDR3 nucleotide sequence: TGTGCCAGCAGTTTGACAGGGCTCTATGGCTACACCTTC. Protein: CASSLTGLYGYTF.

The genes are TRBV6-1 and TRBJ1-1; D unclear. Germline CDR1 is MNHNS and CDR2 is SASEGT. The CDR3 sequence is 14 residues long. The chain's CDR3 is CTSAHSSMNTEAFF. DNA for the CDR3: TGTACGTCCGCCCACAGCTCAATGAACACTGAAGCTTTCTTT.

The V gene is TRBV2, the J gene TRBJ2-3; D possibly corresponds to TRBD2 (6 bases). The CDR3 sequence is 14 residues long. V shed 2 bases and J shed 6 bases, with 12 bases lying between them. In germline, CDR1 is SNHLY, CDR2 FYNNEI. The CDR3 DNA reads as TGTGCCAGCAGTGAATGGGCGGGGACTGATACGCAGTATTTT. It yields the protein CASSEWAGTDTQYF.

This clone was seen just once. The chain has TRBV4-1 and TRBJ1-6; perhaps TRBD1 as D (6 bases). This CDR3 region has 19 residues. CDR1 and CDR2 (germline): MGHRA, YSYEKL. Between the trimmed V and J ends, which lost 0 bases and 1 base, there was a span of 16 bases. The CDR3 region is CASSQDFSGGQSYNSPLHF. The CDR3 DNA sequence: TGCGCCAGCAGCCAAGACTTTAGCGGGGGCCAGTCCTATAATTCACCCCTCCACTTT.

The chain joins TRBV4-3 to TRBJ1-2; 8 bases map to TRBD1. Trimming took 0 bases from V and 2 from J; bases not matched to a gene: 2. Germline-derived CDR1 and CDR2 are LGHNA and YSLEER. The CDR3 spans 15 residues. The CDR3 sequence: CASSQDRTGNYGYTF. CDR3 sequence (DNA): TGCGCCAGCAGCCAAGACCGGACAGGGAACTATGGCTACACCTTC.

The CDR3 loop reads CASSPEILGQGTEAFF. The CDR3 DNA reads as TGTGCCAGCTCACCAGAGATTCTAGGACAGGGTACTGAAGCTTTCTTT. V gene TRBV18 combines with J gene TRBJ1-1; 8 bases agree with TRBD1. The CDR3 has 16 residues. The junction had 10 bases not matched to a gene; V was cut back by 2 bases and J by 5 bases. The germline V gene has CDR1 KGHSH and CDR2 LQKENI.

V and J are TRBV11-2 and TRBJ1-2, with TRBD1 matching 9 bases. V was pared by 5 bases and J by 5 bases, with 6 bases of the junction left unmatched. CDR1 is SGHAT and CDR2 is FQNNGV in the germline V gene. The CDR3 extends over 14 amino acids. CDR3 protein: CASSRTGGGYGYTF. The CDR3 DNA follows: TGTGCCAGCAGCCGTACAGGGGGCGGATATGGCTACACCTTC.